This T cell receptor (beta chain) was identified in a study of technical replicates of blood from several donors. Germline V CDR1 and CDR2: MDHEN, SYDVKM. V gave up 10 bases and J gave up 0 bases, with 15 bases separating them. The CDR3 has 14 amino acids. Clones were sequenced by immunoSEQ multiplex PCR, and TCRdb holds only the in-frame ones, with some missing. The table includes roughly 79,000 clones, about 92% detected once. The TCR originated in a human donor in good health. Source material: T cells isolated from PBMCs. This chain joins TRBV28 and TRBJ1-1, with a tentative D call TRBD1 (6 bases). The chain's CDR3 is CAIKPGQLNTEAFF. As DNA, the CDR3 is TGTGCCATTAAGCCGGGACAACTGAACACTGAAGCTTTCTTT. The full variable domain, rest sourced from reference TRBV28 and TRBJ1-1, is DVKVTQSSRYLVKRTGEKVFLECVQDMDHENMFWYRQDPGLGLRLIYFSYDVKMKEKGDIPEGYSVSREKKERFSLILESASTNQTSMYLCAIKPGQLNTEAFFGQGTRLTVV.